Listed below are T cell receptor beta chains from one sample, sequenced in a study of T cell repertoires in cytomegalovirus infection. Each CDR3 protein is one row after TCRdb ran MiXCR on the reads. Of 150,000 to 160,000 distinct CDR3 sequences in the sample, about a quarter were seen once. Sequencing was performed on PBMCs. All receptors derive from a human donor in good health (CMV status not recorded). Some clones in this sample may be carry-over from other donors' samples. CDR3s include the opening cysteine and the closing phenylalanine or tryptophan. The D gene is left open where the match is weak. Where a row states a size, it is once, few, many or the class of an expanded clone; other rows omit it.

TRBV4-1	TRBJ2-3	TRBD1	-	CASSQVGTGGLDTQYF	TGCGCCAGCAGCCAAGTTGGTACAGGGGGCTTAGATACGCAGTATTTT
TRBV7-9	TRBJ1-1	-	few	CASSLRKHGGLNTEAFF	TGTGCCAGCAGCTTACGCAAGCACGGGGGGTTGAACACTGAAGCTTTCTTT
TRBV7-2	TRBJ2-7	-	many	CASSFEGGLYYEQYF	TGTGCCAGCAGCTTCGAGGGGGGGCTTTACTACGAGCAGTACTTC
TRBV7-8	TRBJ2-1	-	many	CASSLGRLRGSYNEQFF	TGTGCCAGCAGCTTAGGCAGGCTTAGGGGCTCCTACAATGAGCAGTTCTTC
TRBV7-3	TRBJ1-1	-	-	CASSAGAWGNTEAFF	TGTGCCAGCAGCGCCGGGGCTTGGGGGAACACTGAAGCTTTCTTT
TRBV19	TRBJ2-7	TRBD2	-	CASQGGSYEQYF	TGTGCCAGTCAAGGCGGGAGCTACGAGCAGTACTTC
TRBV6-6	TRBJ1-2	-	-	CASSYSGTGGYTF	TGTGCCAGCAGTTACTCCGGGACGGGGGGCTACACCTTC
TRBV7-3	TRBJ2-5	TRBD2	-	CASSVTGGAQTQYF	TGTGCCAGCAGCGTAACGGGGGGAGCTCAAACCCAGTACTTC
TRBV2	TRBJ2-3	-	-	CASKVFTDTQYF	TGTGCCAGCAAGGTATTCACAGATACGCAGTATTTT
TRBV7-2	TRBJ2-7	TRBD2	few	CASSLDPGGEQYF	TGTGCCAGCAGCTTAGATCCGGGGGGAGAGCAGTACTTC
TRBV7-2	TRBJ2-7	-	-	CASSQDGTGLTYEQYF	TGTGCCAGCAGCCAAGACGGTACAGGCCTGACATACGAGCAGTACTTC
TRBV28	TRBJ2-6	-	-	CATPARAGANVLTF	TGTGCCACACCGGCGAGGGCTGGGGCCAACGTCCTGACTTTC
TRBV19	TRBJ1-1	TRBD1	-	CASLSGGARAFF	TGTGCCAGCCTATCAGGGGGCGCGAGGGCTTTCTTT
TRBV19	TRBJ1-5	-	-	CASSMDNQPQHF	TGTGCCAGTAGTATGGACAATCAGCCCCAGCATTTT
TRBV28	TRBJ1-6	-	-	CASSATQALHF	TGTGCCAGCAGCGCGACTCAAGCCCTCCACTTT
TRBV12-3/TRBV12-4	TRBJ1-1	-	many	CASTLLTQNTEAFF	TGTGCCAGCACCCTGTTGACTCAGAACACTGAAGCTTTCTTT
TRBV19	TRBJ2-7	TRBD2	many	CASREAGGYEQYF	TGTGCCAGTAGGGAAGCGGGAGGCTACGAGCAGTACTTC
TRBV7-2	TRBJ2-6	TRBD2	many	CASSPGLGLADSGANVLTF	TGTGCCAGCAGCCCCGGACTGGGACTAGCGGACTCTGGGGCCAACGTCCTGACTTTC
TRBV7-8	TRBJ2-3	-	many	CASSLMTDTQYF	TGTGCCAGCAGCTTAATGACAGATACGCAGTATTTT
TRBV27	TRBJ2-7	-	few	CASSRSRGGEQYF	TGTGCCAGCAGTCGAAGTAGGGGCGGCGAGCAGTACTTC
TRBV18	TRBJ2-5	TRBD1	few	CASSPVTGFKETQYF	TGTGCCAGCTCACCCGTGACAGGGTTCAAAGAGACCCAGTACTTC
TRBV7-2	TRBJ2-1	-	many	CASSSVSSSYNEQFF	TGTGCCAGCAGCTCGGTTAGTAGCTCCTACAATGAGCAGTTCTTC
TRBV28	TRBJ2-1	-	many	CASSLMRDRRQFF	TGTGCCAGCAGTTTAATGCGGGACCGCCGACAGTTCTTC
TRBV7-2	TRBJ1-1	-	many	CASSLAPRVGAEAFF	TGTGCCAGCAGCTTAGCGCCCAGGGTTGGGGCTGAAGCTTTCTTT
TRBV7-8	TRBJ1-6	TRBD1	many	CASSYGQGNSPLHF	TGTGCCAGCAGCTACGGACAGGGGAACTCACCCCTCCACTTT
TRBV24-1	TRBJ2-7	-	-	CATNLMRNYEQYF	TGTGCCACCAATCTCATGAGAAACTACGAGCAGTACTTC
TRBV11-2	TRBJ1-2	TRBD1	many	CASSLDPDRANYGYTF	TGTGCCAGCAGCTTAGATCCTGACAGGGCCAACTATGGCTACACCTTC
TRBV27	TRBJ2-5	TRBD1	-	CASMATGQRVETQYF	TGTGCCAGCATGGCGACAGGGCAAAGGGTAGAGACCCAGTACTTC
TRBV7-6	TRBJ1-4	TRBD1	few	CASSSPGQGGEKLFF	TGTGCCAGCAGCTCCCCGGGACAGGGTGGGGAAAAACTGTTTTTT
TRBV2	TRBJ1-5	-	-	CASSEWVVWDRNQPQHF	TGTGCCAGCAGTGAATGGGTTGTATGGGACCGAAATCAGCCCCAGCATTTT
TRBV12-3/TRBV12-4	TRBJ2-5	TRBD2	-	CASSLSLAGGPETQYF	TGTGCCAGCAGCTTATCCTTAGCGGGAGGGCCAGAGACCCAGTACTTC
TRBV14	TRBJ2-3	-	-	CASSQRNSSDTQYF	TGTGCCAGCAGCCAACGGAACTCTTCAGATACGCAGTATTTT
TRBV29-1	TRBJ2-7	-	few	CSVEDRVEQYF	TGCAGCGTTGAAGATCGGGTCGAGCAGTACTTC
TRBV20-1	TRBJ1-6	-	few	CSADPHNSPLHF	TGCAGTGCTGACCCACATAATTCACCCCTCCACTTT
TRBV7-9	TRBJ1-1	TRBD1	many	CASSGVDRATEAFF	TGTGCCAGCAGCGGGGTGGACAGGGCCACTGAAGCTTTCTTT
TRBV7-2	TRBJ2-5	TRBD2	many	CASSFQAGQETQYF	TGTGCCAGCAGCTTCCAAGCGGGGCAAGAGACCCAGTACTTC
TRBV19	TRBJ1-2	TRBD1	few	CASIHRDRNYGYTF	TGTGCCAGTATACACAGGGACAGAAACTATGGCTACACCTTC
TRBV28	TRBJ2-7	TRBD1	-	CASTLGQGIYEQYF	TGTGCCAGCACCCTGGGACAGGGGATCTACGAGCAGTACTTC
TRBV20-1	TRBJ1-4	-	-	CSARETPGQGSEKLFF	TGCAGTGCTAGAGAAACCCCGGGGCAGGGAAGCGAAAAACTGTTTTTT
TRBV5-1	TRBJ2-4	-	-	CASSLDGNIQYF	TGCGCCAGCAGCTTGGACGGTAACATTCAGTACTTC
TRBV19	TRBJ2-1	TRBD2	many	CASSIASGSNNEQFF	TGTGCCAGTAGTATAGCTAGCGGGAGTAACAATGAGCAGTTCTTC
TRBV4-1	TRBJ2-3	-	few	CASSQAGGGAPTDTQYF	TGCGCCAGCAGCCAAGCGGGTGGCGGGGCCCCCACAGATACGCAGTATTTT
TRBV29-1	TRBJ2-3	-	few	CSVDAQGGTDTQYF	TGCAGCGTTGATGCGCAGGGTGGCACAGATACGCAGTATTTT
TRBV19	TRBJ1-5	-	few	CASSDGVGQPQHF	TGTGCCAGTAGCGATGGGGTAGGGCAGCCCCAGCATTTT
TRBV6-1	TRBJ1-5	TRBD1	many	CASRDRGRGSNQPQHF	TGTGCCAGCCGGGACAGGGGGCGGGGGAGCAATCAGCCCCAGCATTTT
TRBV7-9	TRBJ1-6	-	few	CASSHGQKNSPLHF	TGTGCCAGCAGTCACGGACAGAAAAATTCACCCCTCCACTTT
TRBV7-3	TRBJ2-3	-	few	CASSPTGTPLTDTQYF	TGTGCCAGCAGCCCTACCGGGACTCCTCTGACAGATACGCAGTATTTT
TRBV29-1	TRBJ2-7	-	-	CSTVEGRDEQYF	TGCAGCACTGTGGAGGGTAGGGACGAGCAGTACTTC
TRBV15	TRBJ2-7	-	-	CATGGAAYEQYF	TGTGCCACCGGCGGGGCCGCCTACGAGCAGTACTTC
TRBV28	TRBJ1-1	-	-	CASRSLEGRAFF	TGTGCCAGCAGGTCTTTAGAGGGCCGAGCTTTCTTT